Each of the 27 T cell receptor beta chains below was sequenced from the same sample in a study of blood T cells in healthy people across ages. The authors ran a second PCR of 7 to 11 cycles using a sample-barcoded 5' primer and a J-beta primer mix. TCRdb itself ran the 5' RACE reads through MiXCR, one entry per CDR3 protein. Among roughly 1,700,000 distinct CDR3 sequences, approximately 28% were seen once, and the ten largest hold over 7%. The sequencing sample was made of blood. These receptors all stem from a woman in her twenties or thirties in good health.

This clonotype occurred a few times. V and J are TRBV2 and TRBJ2-6; D is perhaps TRBD2 (6 bases). The CDR3 has 19 residues. Per the germline V gene, CDR1 is SNHLY and CDR2 is FYNNEI. V lost 6 bases and J lost 0, with 21 bases in between. The CDR3 DNA reads as TGTGCCAGCAGGCCCACCTTGGAGCGGAGGGGCTCTGGGGCCAACGTCCTGACTTTC. Translating gives CASRPTLERRGSGANVLTF.

At least ten counts were recorded for this clonotype. An end of the junction differs from the germline gene, which may be a read error. The chain is built from TRBV5-1 and TRBJ2-7; tentatively, D is TRBD1 (5 bases). The germline gives CDR1 SGHRS, CDR2 YFSETQ. The CDR3 covers 14 residues. CDR3 DNA sequence: TGTGCCAGCAGTTTAGACAGTAGCTCCTACGAGCAGTACTTC. It yields the protein CASSLDSSSYEQYF.

In this sample, this clonotype turned up a few times. The V gene is TRBV7-8, the J gene TRBJ2-1; 8 positions agree with TRBD1. The J segment lost 7 bases and the V segment lost 3 bases, leaving 8 bases of the junction unmatched. CDR3 length equals 15 residues. Germline CDR1 and CDR2: SGHVS and FQNEAQ. The CDR3 protein is CASSLVQGAQNEQFF. In nucleotides, the CDR3 is TGTGCCAGCAGCTTGGTGCAGGGGGCGCAGAATGAGCAGTTCTTC.

In this sample, this clonotype turned up a few times. The V and J genes are TRBV11-2 and TRBJ1-4, with D tentatively TRBD1 (6 bases). Germline V gene data show CDR1 as SGHAT and CDR2 as FQNNGV. V was shortened by 1 base and J by 2 bases, with 11 bases between the two germline ends. The CDR3 contains 16 residues. For the CDR3, the DNA is TGTGCCAGCAGCTTAGTTGGCAGGGGTACTAATGAAAAACTGTTTTTT. This encodes CASSLVGRGTNEKLFF. Supplemented by reference TRBV11-2 and TRBJ1-4, the full variable domain reads EAGVAQSPRYKIIEKRQSVAFWCNPISGHATLYWYQQILGQGPKLLIQFQNNGVVDDSQLPKDRFSAERLKGVDSTLKIQPAKLEDSAVYLCASSLVGRGTNEKLFFGSGTQLSVL.

This clonotype was counted at least ten times. This rearrangement joins TRBV20-1 to TRBJ1-2; D call uncertain. Germline V lookup: CDR1 DFQATT, CDR2 SNEGSKA (reference sequence). This CDR3 spans 12 amino acids. Trimming took off 6 bases at V and 0 bases at J, with 8 bases between the two ends. CDR3 sequence reads: CSAAVSNYGYTF. CDR3 DNA sequence: TGCAGTGCGGCCGTTTCTAACTATGGCTACACCTTC.

This clonotype was seen only a few times. V is TRBV28 and J is TRBJ1-1, with D possibly being TRBD1 (6 bases). The V gene's germline CDR1 is MDHEN and CDR2 SYDVKM. The V gene lost 1 base and the J gene lost 6 bases, with 15 bases spanning the gap. The CDR3 has 15 residues. CDR3 nucleotides: TGTGCCAGCAGTTTATTCTTGGGGGCCCCCGCTGAAGCTTTCTTT. It translates to CASSLFLGAPAEAFF.

This clonotype was detected many times. The chain uses TRBV7-2 and TRBJ2-7; weak D call: TRBD1 (5 bases). The CDR3 spans 12 residues. V was shortened by 5 bases and J by 4 bases, with 9 bases between the two germline ends. CDR1 and CDR2 (germline): SGHTA, FQGNSA. This CDR3 is CASSDQGYEQYF. CDR3 coding DNA: TGTGCCAGCAGCGATCAGGGTTACGAGCAGTACTTC.

The chain recombines TRBV25-1 with TRBJ2-3, with 10 bases aligning to TRBD2. Germline trimming cut 5 bases from V and 3 bases from J; bases unmatched to any gene: 8. Germline CDR1 MGHDK, CDR2 SYGVNS. This CDR3 has 16 amino acids. CDR3 DNA: TGTGCCAGCAGTACCCTTCTAGCGGGAGCGACAGATACGCAGTATTTT. This codes for CASSTLLAGATDTQYF.

Concerning this clonotype itself: Because the CDR3 is missing its conserved closing phenylalanine or tryptophan, this is likely a read error. The chain carries TRBV7-9 and TRBJ2-1; 13 positions agree with TRBD2. In germline, CDR1 is SEHNR, CDR2 FQNEAQ (reference sequence). The CDR3 consists of 16 residues. V shed 5 bases and J 7 bases; nucleotides not matched to a gene: 8. CDR3 DNA sequence: TGTGCCAGCAGCGCCATCGGACTAGCGGGAGTTAATGAGCAGTTCGTC. It encodes CASSAIGLAGVNEQFV.

Only a few counts were recorded for this clonotype. The genes are TRBV7-2 and TRBJ2-7; 9 bases are a match to TRBD2. Germline V lookup: CDR1 SGHTA, CDR2 FQGNSA. This CDR3 is built from 14 residues. Unmatched junction bases numbered 8, after V lost 5 bases and J lost 6 bases. As DNA, the CDR3 is TGTGCCAGCAGCCGTCTAGCGGGAACCCGCGAGCAGTACTTC. This encodes CASSRLAGTREQYF.

A remark on this clonotype: The junction departs from germline at one end; a sequencing error may be responsible. The chain carries TRBV28 and TRBJ1-2; D not resolved. Germline V gene lookup returns CDR1 MDHEN and CDR2 SYDVKM. The CDR3 length is 12 residues. The CDR3 protein is CACSLTSSGYTF. CDR3 DNA sequence: TGTGCCTGCAGTTTAACTTCCAGTGGCTACACCTTC.

This clonotype turned up a few times. The rearrangement links TRBV12-3 or TRBV12-4 to TRBJ2-1, with 8 bases identical to TRBD2. The CDR3 is made up of 15 amino acids. After removal of 4 bases from V and 3 bases from J, the junction contained 5 bases not matched to a gene. CDR3 coding DNA: TGTGCCAGCAGTTCCCAGCGGGGGCGCTACAATGAGCAGTTCTTC. Protein product: CASSSQRGRYNEQFF.

V usage is TRBV7-2 and J usage is TRBJ2-1; 13 nucleotides match TRBD2. The CDR3 spans 15 residues. With 2 bases clipped from V and 9 bases from J, the junction kept 4 bases outside the gene matches. Germline assignment: CDR1 SGHTA and CDR2 FQGNSA. CDR3 residues: CASSLTSGRVAEQFF. In DNA form, the CDR3 reads TGTGCCAGCAGCTTAACTAGCGGGAGGGTTGCTGAGCAGTTCTTC.

This clonotype was found many times. The rearrangement uses TRBV3-1 and TRBJ2-7; TRBD1 or TRBD2 may be the D gene (6 bases each). Germline CDR1 and CDR2: LGHDT and YNNKEL (reference sequence). The ends were cut back, 7 bases at V and 3 bases at J, with 13 bases in the middle. There are 13 residues in the CDR3. The CDR3, as DNA: TGTGCCAGCACCGGGGGCCTCCTCTACGAGCAGTACTTC. Amino acid sequence: CASTGGLLYEQYF.

The genes are TRBV25-1 and TRBJ2-7; D may correspond to TRBD1 or TRBD2 (7 bases each). The CDR3 covers 16 residues. V was cut by 6 bases and J by 2 bases, with 20 bases left in between. CDR1 is MGHDK and CDR2 is SYGVNS in the germline V gene. CDR3 protein: CASRSPGPGGAYEQYF. The CDR3 bases are TGTGCCAGCAGGAGTCCCGGCCCAGGGGGGGCCTACGAGCAGTACTTC.

The table lists this clonotype with many counts. The genes are TRBV20-1 and TRBJ2-1; a weak D match, TRBD2 (5 bases). Germline V gene sequence: CDR1 DFQATT, CDR2 SNEGSKA (reference sequence). Trimming pared 0 bases from V and 10 bases from J, leaving 22 bases between. The CDR3 runs 16 residues. CDR3 nucleotides: TGCAGTGCTAGAGATCCGGACTCCGAGGAAGTTACGGAGCAGTTCTTC. It yields the protein CSARDPDSEEVTEQFF.

This clonotype has more than one count but fewer than ten. The gene calls are TRBV7-9 and TRBJ1-1; D remains ambiguous. V was shortened by 5 bases and J by 7 bases, with 11 bases between the two germline ends. The length of the CDR3 is 12 residues. The germline V gene encodes CDR1 SEHNR and CDR2 FQNEAQ (reference sequence). The CDR3 reads CASSPQSGEAFF. CDR3 DNA: TGTGCCAGCAGCCCACAGTCAGGTGAAGCTTTCTTT.

This clonotype appeared a few times. The gene calls are TRBV2 and TRBJ2-1; TRBD1 aligns across 8 bases. Trimming at V came to 8 bases and at J to 0 bases, leaving 9 bases not matched to a gene. The CDR3 is made up of 16 amino acids. Looked up from germline, CDR1 is SNHLY and CDR2 is FYNNEI. The CDR3 sequence is CASQYTGGGSYNEQFF. The CDR3 nucleotides are TGTGCCAGCCAATATACAGGGGGAGGCTCCTACAATGAGCAGTTCTTC.

This clonotype has a handful of counts. This sequence joins TRBV5-1 and TRBJ2-3; the D is unclear. Germline lookup yields CDR1 SGHRS and CDR2 YFSETQ. Trimming shortened V by 7 bases and J by 0 bases, and 12 bases separated the two germline ends. The CDR3 spans 14 residues. This CDR3 reads CASGDIPSTDTQYF. CDR3 nucleotide sequence: TGCGCCAGCGGAGACATCCCTAGCACAGATACGCAGTATTTT.

This chain uses TRBV12-3 or TRBV12-4 with TRBJ2-3, with D possibly matching TRBD1 (5 bases). V dropped 4 bases and J dropped 0 bases, with 17 bases sitting between them. The CDR3 extends over 17 amino acids. The CDR3 sequence: CASSSPDRWFSTDTQYF. In nucleotides, the CDR3 is TGTGCCAGCAGTTCCCCAGACAGATGGTTTAGCACAGATACGCAGTATTTT.

This clonotype appeared once. This may come from a read error, since a much larger clone is one base off. V and J are TRBV7-9 and TRBJ2-6; 10 bases agree with TRBD1. The CDR3 is 16 residues long. Germline V gives CDR1 SEHNR, CDR2 FQNEAQ (reference sequence). The chain's CDR3 is CTSSDGTGVGANVLTF. The CDR3 DNA reads as TGTACCAGCAGCGATGGGACAGGGGTCGGGGCCAACGTCCTGACTTTC.

At least ten counts were recorded for this clonotype. The genes are TRBV27 and TRBJ2-7; 7 nucleotides agree with TRBD1. The germline V gene has CDR1 MNHEY and CDR2 SMNVEV (reference sequence). V was pared by 5 bases and J by 1 base, with 8 bases of the junction left unmatched. This CDR3 comprises 15 residues. CDR3 bases: TGTGCCAGCAGTCTCCGGGACAGCTCTTCCTACGAGCAGTACTTC. It specifies CASSLRDSSSYEQYF.

This rearrangement joins TRBV28 to TRBJ2-7, with 11 bases aligning to TRBD2. CDR3 length equals 16 residues. CDR1 and CDR2 (germline): MDHEN, SYDVKM. The J segment lost 6 bases and the V segment lost 5 bases, leaving 12 bases of the junction unmatched. The DNA of the CDR3 is TGTGCCAGCAGTCCCCGACTAGCGGGGCGACTTTGCGAGCAGTACTTC. It encodes CASSPRLAGRLCEQYF.

As concerns this clonotype: The conserved phenylalanine or tryptophan is not found at the CDR3 terminus, so this likely reflects a read error. V is TRBV3-1 and J is TRBJ2-5; possibly TRBD1 for D (6 bases). Germline values: CDR1 LGHDT, CDR2 YNNKEL (reference sequence). Trimming cost V 2 bases and J 1 base, with 8 bases left between them. The CDR3 covers 14 residues. The CDR3 reads CASSQRGSQETQYC. CDR3 nucleotide sequence: TGTGCCAGCAGCCAAAGGGGGTCCCAAGAGACCCAGTACTGC.

This clonotype was counted ten times or more. This chain links TRBV15 with TRBJ2-1; D gene unclear. The germline gives CDR1 LNHNV, CDR2 YYDKDF (reference sequence). V shed 2 bases and J shed 2 bases, with 19 bases lying between them. CDR3 length: 18 residues. CDR3 sequence reads: CATSRSGLRKKTYNEQFF. CDR3 in DNA: TGTGCCACCAGCAGAAGTGGATTAAGGAAAAAAACCTACAATGAGCAGTTCTTC.

A few counts support this clonotype. V gene TRBV20-1 combines with J gene TRBJ2-2; D may be TRBD2 (6 bases). V was shortened by 6 bases and J by 1 base, with 18 bases between the two germline ends. Per the germline V gene, CDR1 is DFQATT and CDR2 is SNEGSKA (reference sequence). The CDR3 loop spans 16 amino acids. The CDR3 region is CSAPYRSGQNTGELFF. Written as DNA, the CDR3 is TGCAGTGCCCCGTATCGGAGCGGGCAGAACACCGGGGAGCTGTTTTTT.

This clonotype was seen only a few times. V gene TRBV11-2 combines with J gene TRBJ2-3; D may be TRBD2 (5 bases). The CDR3 length is 15 residues. Germline CDR1 SGHAT, CDR2 FQNNGV. Trimming took 8 bases from V and 5 from J, leaving 20 bases between them. The chain's CDR3 is CASSPPGVRGDTQYF. DNA for the CDR3: TGTGCCAGCTCCCCCCCCGGGGTCCGGGGAGATACGCAGTATTTT.